The present entry profiles one T cell receptor beta chain with its context. This sample was taken from a study of cytomegalovirus exposure and HLA in healthy donors. PCR employed 60 Vbeta and 13 Jbeta primers. Using immunoSEQ multiplex PCR, the repertoire was profiled, and TCRdb retains in-frame clones only, with some absent. The sample holds roughly 110,000 clones, roughly 76% seen once. The TCR originated in a man aged 18 to 29 in good health and CMV-seronegative. Sequencing was done on a sample of PBMCs.

The CDR3 protein is CASSIGQNTDTQYF. The DNA of the CDR3 is TGTGCCAGTAGTATAGGGCAGAACACAGATACGCAGTATTTT. The chain carries TRBV19 and TRBJ2-3; D is undetermined. CDR1 and CDR2 from the germline V gene are LNHDA and SQIVND (reference sequence). V lost 1 base to trimming and J lost 2 bases, with 7 bases between them. This CDR3 region has 14 residues.